These 32 T cell receptor beta chains share one sample of origin, sequenced in a study of T and B cells in COVID-19 patients. Blood genomic DNA input for TRB amplification was 250-500 ng. Multiplex PCR with BIOMED2 TRB-A/B primer pools amplified TRB rearrangements. TCRdb itself ran the multiplex PCR reads through MiXCR, one entry per CDR3 protein. The sample lists some 15,000 distinct CDR3 sequences; roughly 31% were seen once. Sequencing was carried out using blood. The receptors were sampled from a human donor who had recovered from COVID-19.

This chain links TRBV5-6 with TRBJ2-3; D possibly matches TRBD1 or TRBD2 (6 bases each). The germline gives CDR1 SGHDT, CDR2 YYEEEE. The CDR3 spans 14 residues. Trimming removed 4 bases at V and 2 bases at J, with 11 bases between. The chain's CDR3 is CASSIGGHTDTQYF. The DNA for the CDR3 is TGTGCCAGCAGCATTGGGGGGCACACAGATACGCAGTATTTT.

The chain combines TRBV10-3 with TRBJ2-2; TRBD1 matches 9 bases. Trimming removed 7 bases from V and 5 bases from J; junction bases left unmatched: 11. The CDR3 sequence is 16 residues long. Germline lookup yields CDR1 ENHRY and CDR2 SYGVKD. The CDR3 here is CAITSRTGAGTGELFF. The CDR3 DNA sequence: TGTGCCATCACTTCTCGGACAGGGGCAGGTACCGGGGAGCTGTTTTTT.

This clonotype occurred a few times. The chain carries TRBV5-1 and TRBJ2-1; 8 positions match TRBD2. The J segment lost 0 bases and the V segment lost 6 bases, leaving 14 bases of the junction unmatched. The CDR3 runs 18 residues. Germline assignment: CDR1 SGHRS and CDR2 YFSETQ. The CDR3 DNA reads TGCGCCAGCAAGAGAGAGACTAGCGTGATTCGCTCCTACAATGAGCAGTTCTTC. This codes for CASKRETSVIRSYNEQFF.

This clonotype was picked up one time. In DNA form, the CDR3 reads TGTGCCAGCAGCTTTTTCGCGATAGCGGGGGGTAAAGAGACCCAGTACTTC. Amino acids: CASSFFAIAGGKETQYF. The V call is TRBV11-3, the J call TRBJ2-5; 10 bases map to TRBD2. Per the germline V gene, CDR1 is SGHNT and CDR2 is YENEEA. The CDR3 runs 17 residues. With V trimmed by 3 bases and J by 3 bases, 10 bases remained unmatched.

The chain couples TRBV5-6 to TRBJ1-4; D unresolved. The CDR3 loop spans 14 amino acids. Trimming cost V 0 bases and J 2 bases, with 5 bases left between them. From germline, CDR1 is SGHDT and CDR2 YYEEEE. The CDR3 region has the DNA TGTGCCAGCAGCTTGGAGCTGACTAATGAAAAACTGTTTTTT. Its protein is CASSLELTNEKLFF.

This clonotype has only a few counts. The V call is TRBV30, the J call TRBJ1-1; possible D gene TRBD1, 5 bases. Germline CDR1 is GTSNPN and CDR2 is SVGIG (reference sequence). V shed 2 bases and J shed 5 bases, with 9 bases lying between them. The CDR3 is 12 amino acids. In DNA, the CDR3 is TGTGCCTGGAGTAGCGGGGGAACTGAAGCTTTCTTT. Encoded protein: CAWSSGGTEAFF. Drawing the rest from reference TRBV30 and TRBJ1-1, the complete variable domain is SQTIHQWPATLVQPVGSPLSLECTVEGTSNPNLYWYRQAAGRGLQLLFYSVGIGQISSEVPQNLSASRPQDRQFILSSKKLLLSDSGFYLCAWSSGGTEAFFGQGTRLTVV.

By share of the sample, this clonotype is medium-sized. The CDR3 reads CASSQLRDISYEQYF. CDR3 DNA: TGTGCCAGCAGCCAACTCCGGGACATCTCCTACGAGCAGTACTTC. The J gene is TRBJ2-7, the V gene TRBV27; D is possibly TRBD1 (6 bases). Germline CDR1 reads MNHEY; CDR2 reads SMNVEV (reference sequence). The V end was cut by 6 bases, the J end by 0 bases, with 15 bases between. The CDR3 has 15 amino acids.

V gene TRBV24-1 combines with J gene TRBJ2-3, with 7 positions matching TRBD1. This CDR3 has 14 amino acids. Germline values: CDR1 KGHDR, CDR2 SFDVKD. The V and J ends lost 4 bases and 8 bases, in that order; junction bases with no gene match: 8. CDR3 loop: CATSDPIQGFTQYF. For the CDR3, the DNA is TGTGCCACCAGTGACCCTATACAGGGGTTTACGCAGTATTTT.

This sequence joins TRBV19 and TRBJ1-5; D gene ambiguous. The V end lost 8 bases, the J end lost 3 bases, and 20 bases lay between the germline ends. Germline V gene sequence: CDR1 LNHDA, CDR2 SQIVND (reference sequence). The CDR3 covers 16 residues. In nucleotides, the CDR3 is TGTGCCAGTCTTTCAATCGGGCAGACTTTCAATCAGCCCCAGCATTTT. Protein sequence: CASLSIGQTFNQPQHF.

V is TRBV19 and J is TRBJ1-1; 7 bases are a match to TRBD1. CDR3 length equals 14 residues. V lost 5 bases and J lost 3; bases outside the gene matches: 6. Germline-derived CDR1 and CDR2 are LNHDA and SQIVND (reference sequence). The CDR3 spells CASSAGQLHTEAFF. Written as DNA, the CDR3 is TGTGCCAGTAGTGCGGGACAGCTACACACTGAAGCTTTCTTT. Variable domain in full (rest from reference TRBV19 and TRBJ1-1): DGGITQSPKYLFRKEGQNVTLSCEQNLNHDAMYWYRQDPGQGLRLIYYSQIVNDFQKGDIAEGYSVSREKKESFPLTVTSAQKNPTAFYLCASSAGQLHTEAFFGQGTRLTVV.

Within the sample, this clonotype is medium-sized. V gene TRBV30 combines with J gene TRBJ1-4, with D possibly TRBD1 on 5 matching bases. Germline V gene data show CDR1 as GTSNPN and CDR2 as SVGIG (reference sequence). The length of the CDR3 is 15 residues. The ends were cut back, 1 base at V and 8 bases at J, with 17 bases in the middle. CDR3 protein: CAWSEGRGVQEKLFF. Here the CDR3 DNA reads TGTGCCTGGAGTGAGGGGCGGGGAGTCCAAGAAAAACTGTTTTTT. Combining the CDR3 with reference TRBV30 and TRBJ1-4 gives the whole variable domain SQTIHQWPATLVQPVGSPLSLECTVEGTSNPNLYWYRQAAGRGLQLLFYSVGIGQISSEVPQNLSASRPQDRQFILSSKKLLLSDSGFYLCAWSEGRGVQEKLFFGSGTQLSVL.

The CDR3 DNA sequence: TGTGCCAGCGGCGACCCCAGTGGGGGACTCTATGAAAAACTGTTTTTT. It yields the protein CASGDPSGGLYEKLFF. The V and J genes are TRBV6-2 or TRBV6-3 and TRBJ1-4, with D tentatively TRBD1 (5 bases). Per the germline V gene, CDR1 is MNHEY and CDR2 is SVGEGT. CDR3 length equals 16 residues. V was cut by 8 bases and J by 6 bases, with 22 bases left in between.

The V gene is TRBV7-2, the J gene TRBJ2-1; D perhaps matches TRBD2 (6 bases). Germline V gene data show CDR1 as SGHTA and CDR2 as FQGNSA. Deletions cut 2 bases from V and 9 bases from J, with 11 bases between. This CDR3 has 13 residues. Here the CDR3 DNA reads TGTGCCAGCAGCTTATATAACGGGGGTGAGCAGTTCTTC. This encodes CASSLYNGGEQFF.

This clonotype was found a few times. The CDR3 loop is CASSYRRQGDPGANVLTF. CDR3 nucleotide sequence: TGTGCCAGCAGTTACAGGAGGCAGGGGGACCCTGGGGCCAACGTCCTGACTTTC. This sequence joins TRBV6-5 and TRBJ2-6, with 7 bases aligning to TRBD1. CDR3 length: 18 amino acids. V trimming: 2 bases; J trimming: 2 bases; junction bases outside the gene matches: 9. CDR1 is MNHEY, CDR2 SVGAGI, per germline.

The chain joins TRBV20-1 to TRBJ2-7, with 7 bases identical to TRBD1. V shed 4 bases and J 2 bases; nucleotides not matched to a gene: 5. The CDR3 consists of 13 residues. Germline CDR1 is DFQATT and CDR2 is SNEGSKA (reference sequence). CDR3 DNA: TGCAGTGCTACCGGGACAGATCCCTACGAGCAGTACTTC. Its translation: CSATGTDPYEQYF.

This chain joins TRBV7-2 and TRBJ1-2; 8 nucleotides line up with TRBD1. The trim removed 5 bases at V and 4 bases at J, leaving 12 bases unmatched. Looked up from germline, CDR1 is SGHTA and CDR2 is FQGNSA. There are 16 residues in the CDR3. CDR3 bases: TGTGCCAGCAGCCCAACGGACAGGGTTCCCTCCTATGGCTACACCTTC. It translates to CASSPTDRVPSYGYTF.

The V call is TRBV4-2, the J call TRBJ2-2; D uncertain. CDR1 LGHNA and CDR2 YNFKEQ come from the germline V gene. The CDR3 sequence is 15 residues long. V lost 1 base and J 2 bases, leaving 8 bases between the germline ends. CDR3 amino acids: CASSQGRANTGELFF. As DNA, the CDR3 is TGTGCCAGCAGCCAAGGACGGGCCAACACCGGGGAGCTGTTTTTT.

This clonotype was recorded at least ten times. The chain recombines TRBV30 with TRBJ2-7, with unresolved D. The CDR3 spans 13 residues. Germline assignment: CDR1 GTSNPN and CDR2 SVGIG (reference sequence). V was clipped by 2 bases and J by 0 bases, with 8 bases between them. The DNA for the CDR3 is TGTGCCTGGAGTCGGGTCCTCTCCTACGAGCAGTACTTC. Protein product: CAWSRVLSYEQYF.

The chain links TRBV5-1 to TRBJ1-1; D call uncertain. The CDR3 loop spans 14 amino acids. Germline V gene sequence: CDR1 SGHRS, CDR2 YFSETQ. The V and J ends lost 1 base and 1 base respectively, with 8 bases between them. CDR3: CASSLSAANTEAFF. The CDR3 DNA reads as TGCGCCAGCAGCTTGTCGGCAGCGAACACTGAAGCTTTCTTT. Using reference TRBV5-1 and TRBJ1-1 for the parts outside the CDR3, the full variable domain is KAGVTQTPRYLIKTRGQQVTLSCSPISGHRSVSWYQQTPGQGLQFLFEYFSETQRNKGNFPGRFSGRQFSNSRSEMNVSTLELGDSALYLCASSLSAANTEAFFGQGTRLTVV.

This chain links TRBV29-1 with TRBJ1-1, with 10 nucleotides matching TRBD1. The junction had 14 bases not matched to a gene; V was cut back by 7 bases and J by 6 bases. This CDR3 is 15 amino acids long. CDR1 and CDR2 from the germline V gene are SQVTM and ANQGSEA. The CDR3 DNA follows: TGCAGCGCTCTTCTCCTGGGACAGGGGACTTCTGAAGCTTTCTTT. Protein product: CSALLLGQGTSEAFF.

The rearrangement joins TRBV19 to TRBJ2-3; 12 nucleotides agree with TRBD2. CDR1 is LNHDA and CDR2 is SQIVND in the germline V gene (reference sequence). This CDR3 is built from 17 residues. V shed 4 bases, J shed 1 base, and the junction held 6 bases outside the gene matches. CDR3 coding DNA: TGTGCCAGTAGTACCCTCCGACTAGCGGGAGGCACAGATACGCAGTATTTT. This gives the protein CASSTLRLAGGTDTQYF.

The CDR3 sequence: CATSERGQNYGYTF. CDR3 nucleotides: TGTGCCACCAGTGAGCGAGGGCAGAACTATGGCTACACCTTC. The rearrangement links TRBV24-1 to TRBJ1-2; D is unclear. The V end was cut by 4 bases, the J end by 2 bases, with 10 bases between. From germline, CDR1 is KGHDR and CDR2 SFDVKD. CDR3 length: 14 residues.

This chain connects TRBV4-3 to TRBJ2-2; no definite D call. CDR1 is LGHNA, CDR2 YSLEER, per germline. This CDR3 comprises 14 residues. Trimming stripped 0 bases from V and 10 bases from J, with 12 bases between. The CDR3 DNA reads as TGCGCCAGCAGCCAAGATATCCTAGGAATGGAGCTGTTTTTT. Protein: CASSQDILGMELFF.

Only a few counts were recorded for this clonotype. This chain uses TRBV6-2 or TRBV6-3 with TRBJ1-1, with a possible D match to TRBD1 (5 bases). With 0 bases removed from V and 2 bases from J, the gap between germline ends came to 19 bases. Germline V lookup: CDR1 MNHEY, CDR2 SVGEGT. The CDR3 extends over 18 amino acids. The DNA for the CDR3 is TGTGCCAGCAGTTACTCGATGGCAGGGAGCCAATTCAACACTGAAGCTTTCTTT. The encoded protein is CASSYSMAGSQFNTEAFF.

The rearrangement uses TRBV6-4 and TRBJ2-3; 7 bases match TRBD2. Germline CDR1 and CDR2: MRHNA and SNTAGT. The CDR3 has 15 residues. The J segment lost 2 bases and the V segment lost 3 bases, leaving 5 bases of the junction unmatched. Here the CDR3 reads CASSEVGTTTDTQYF. In DNA, the CDR3 is TGTGCCAGCAGTGAAGTAGGGACTACCACAGATACGCAGTATTTT.

This clonotype qualifies as medium-sized. This chain joins TRBV30 and TRBJ2-3; 8 bases are shared with TRBD2. The CDR3 runs 15 residues. Unmatched junction bases numbered 8, after V lost 0 bases and J lost 6 bases. The germline CDR1 and CDR2 sequences are GTSNPN and SVGIG (reference sequence). Here the CDR3 reads CAWSVPASGWDTQYF. The CDR3 nucleotides read TGTGCCTGGAGTGTACCGGCTAGCGGGTGGGATACGCAGTATTTT.

The gene calls are TRBV10-3 and TRBJ2-1; 10 positions agree with TRBD1. CDR1 is ENHRY, CDR2 SYGVKD, per germline. The CDR3 covers 15 residues. Trimming at V came to 6 bases and at J to 6 bases, leaving 8 bases not matched to a gene. CDR3 in amino acids: CAIRDGQGEVNEQFF. Written as DNA, the CDR3 is TGTGCCATCAGGGATGGACAGGGGGAAGTCAATGAGCAGTTCTTC.

By sample share, this clonotype is medium-sized. This chain uses TRBV29-1 with TRBJ2-7, with a tentative D call TRBD1 (5 bases). The CDR3 has 16 residues. CDR1 SQVTM and CDR2 ANQGSEA come from the germline V gene. With 5 bases removed from V and 1 base from J, the gap between germline ends came to 21 bases. This CDR3 reads CSVQGRHLNGSYEQYF. In DNA, the CDR3 is TGCAGCGTTCAGGGCCGCCATTTAAATGGATCCTACGAGCAGTACTTC.

This clonotype has ten or more counts. The CDR3, as DNA: TGCAGCGTTGAAAGCAAGAACACTGAAGCTTTCTTT. Translated: CSVESKNTEAFF. The chain uses TRBV29-1 and TRBJ1-1, with unresolved D. The CDR3 runs 12 residues. Trimming removed 2 bases at V and 1 base at J, with 5 bases between. Germline V gene sequence: CDR1 SQVTM, CDR2 ANQGSEA.

The V and J genes are TRBV5-1 and TRBJ1-2; weak D call: TRBD1 (5 bases). Germline lookup yields CDR1 SGHRS and CDR2 YFSETQ. The CDR3 covers 14 residues. V was clipped by 0 bases and J by 8 bases, with 14 bases between them. The CDR3 DNA reads TGCGCCAGCAGCTTGGGGGGACCCCCAGGGGGCTACACCTTC. Its translation: CASSLGGPPGGYTF.

The chain employs TRBV30 and TRBJ1-2; 10 nucleotides line up with TRBD1. V lost 2 bases, J lost 8 bases, and 5 bases stayed unmatched. The CDR3 runs to 13 residues. Germline CDR1 is GTSNPN and CDR2 is SVGIG (reference sequence). The CDR3 DNA is TGTGCCTGGAGTATCGGGACAGGGGTGGGCTACACCTTC. As protein: CAWSIGTGVGYTF. The full variable domain, completed using reference TRBV30 and TRBJ1-2, is SQTIHQWPATLVQPVGSPLSLECTVEGTSNPNLYWYRQAAGRGLQLLFYSVGIGQISSEVPQNLSASRPQDRQFILSSKKLLLSDSGFYLCAWSIGTGVGYTFGSGTRLTVV.

This chain links TRBV5-6 with TRBJ1-1; D is ambiguous. The CDR3 length is 13 residues. The V end was cut by 4 bases, the J end by 7 bases, with 14 bases between. The V gene's germline CDR1 is SGHDT and CDR2 YYEEEE. The CDR3 here is CASSPLGQREAFF. In nucleotides, the CDR3 is TGTGCCAGCAGCCCACTAGGTCAACGTGAAGCTTTCTTT. Using reference TRBV5-6 and TRBJ1-1 for the parts outside the CDR3, the full variable domain is DAGVTQSPTHLIKTRGQQVTLRCSPKSGHDTVSWYQQALGQGPQFIFQYYEEEERQRGNFPDRFSGHQFPNYSSELNVNALLLGDSALYLCASSPLGQREAFFGQGTRLTVV.